A selection of T cell receptor beta chains follows, all from one sample in a study of shared clonotypes between healthy human individuals. Clones were read by immunoSEQ multiplex PCR, and TCRdb kept only the in-frame ones, dropping some. The data hold fewer than 850,000 clones, with around 72% observed a single time. Sequenced input: memory CD4+ T cells sorted from blood. These receptors were collected from a woman aged 25 to 39 in good health. Each CDR3 is given with its conserved first and last residue. The order of the fields is CDR3 protein, CDR3 DNA, V gene, D gene, J gene, clone size. D genes are given only for firm matches. Size tells how often a clone was seen (once, few, many) or the class of an expanded clone, and some rows leave it out.

CDR3: CASSAGTEQPQHF
DNA: TGTGCCAGTAGTGCCGGGACAGAACAGCCCCAGCATTTT
V: TRBV19
D: TRBD1
J: TRBJ1-5
size: NA

CDR3: CASSRHGVATSSYNEQFF
DNA: TGTGCCAGCAGTAGGCATGGGGTCGCCACAAGCTCCTACAATGAGCAGTTCTTC
V: TRBV6-4
D: NA
J: TRBJ2-1
size: NA

CDR3: CASSYFNRGNYGYTF
DNA: TGTGCCAGCAGTTACTTCAACAGGGGGAACTATGGCTACACCTTC
V: TRBV6-5
D: TRBD1
J: TRBJ1-2
size: NA

CDR3: CASSLDPTDELFF
DNA: TGTGCCAGCAGCTTAGATCCGACAGACGAGCTGTTTTTT
V: TRBV11-2
D: NA
J: TRBJ2-2
size: once

CDR3: CASRLIGTSDEQYF
DNA: TGTGCCAGCAGGCTAATTGGGACTAGCGACGAGCAGTACTTC
V: TRBV6-5
D: TRBD2
J: TRBJ2-7
size: many

CDR3: CASSLAPGGLSAETQYF
DNA: TGCGCCAGCAGCTTGGCCCCAGGGGGCCTATCTGCTGAGACCCAGTACTTC
V: TRBV5-1
D: TRBD1
J: TRBJ2-5
size: NA

CDR3: CASSTGQGRRQETQYF
DNA: TGTGCCAGTAGTACCGGACAGGGGAGAAGACAAGAGACCCAGTACTTC
V: TRBV19
D: TRBD1
J: TRBJ2-5
size: once

CDR3: CATSRVPNRAGGPLEQYF
DNA: TGTGCCACCAGCAGAGTCCCCAACCGAGCGGGGGGACCATTGGAGCAGTACTTC
V: TRBV15
D: TRBD2
J: TRBJ2-7
size: NA

CDR3: CASSPVPGQGIATQYF
DNA: TGTGCCAGCAGCCCCGTCCCGGGACAGGGAATCGCGACCCAGTACTTC
V: TRBV5-5
D: TRBD1
J: TRBJ2-5
size: NA

CDR3: CASSLTTTAGTGENSPLHF
DNA: TGTGCCAGCAGCTTGACCACTACTGCCGGGACAGGGGAAAATTCACCCCTCCACTTT
V: TRBV7-8
D: TRBD1
J: TRBJ1-6
size: NA

CDR3: CASSDLPGLAGQETQYF
DNA: TGTGCCAGCAGTGACTTACCGGGACTAGCGGGCCAAGAGACCCAGTACTTC
V: TRBV25-1
D: TRBD2
J: TRBJ2-5
size: NA

CDR3: CASSQNWVSSGANVLTF
DNA: TGCGCCAGCAGCCAAAATTGGGTATCCTCTGGGGCCAACGTCCTGACTTTC
V: TRBV4-1
D: NA
J: TRBJ2-6
size: many

CDR3: CAISGLADYNEQFF
DNA: TGTGCCATCAGTGGGCTAGCAGATTACAATGAGCAGTTCTTC
V: TRBV10-3
D: NA
J: TRBJ2-1
size: NA

CDR3: CASSPTFQQPQHF
DNA: TGTGCCAGCAGCCCCACTTTCCAGCAGCCCCAGCATTTT
V: TRBV27
D: NA
J: TRBJ1-5
size: NA

CDR3: CSVQKERRVRSEQYF
DNA: TGCAGCGTCCAGAAGGAGAGGCGAGTAAGGTCCGAGCAGTACTTC
V: TRBV29-1
D: NA
J: TRBJ2-7
size: NA

CDR3: CASSTDRGGEKLFF
DNA: TGTGCCAGCAGCACGGACAGGGGTGGCGAAAAACTGTTTTTT
V: TRBV7-2
D: TRBD1
J: TRBJ1-4
size: NA

CDR3: CASSSDYRTNYGYTF
DNA: TGTGCCAGCAGTTCCGATTACAGGACTAACTATGGCTACACCTTC
V: TRBV27
D: NA
J: TRBJ1-2
size: NA

CDR3: CASSFSDGGAFF
DNA: TGTGCCAGCAGTTTTTCGGATGGGGGAGCTTTCTTT
V: TRBV28
D: NA
J: TRBJ1-1
size: NA

CDR3: CASSLRPSGYGSYEQYF
DNA: TGTGCCAGCAGTTTACGGCCTAGCGGGTACGGCTCCTACGAGCAGTACTTC
V: TRBV27
D: TRBD2
J: TRBJ2-7
size: many

CDR3: CASIRADFNQPQHF
DNA: TGTGCCTCAATACGGGCAGATTTTAATCAGCCCCAGCATTTT
V: TRBV15
D: NA
J: TRBJ1-5
size: NA

CDR3: CASSSAQGAHSNQPQHF
DNA: TGTGCCAGCAGCTCGGCACAGGGGGCCCATAGCAATCAGCCCCAGCATTTT
V: TRBV28
D: TRBD1
J: TRBJ1-5
size: NA

CDR3: CASSFPGEGNNEQFF
DNA: TGCGCCAGCAGCTTCCCCGGGGAAGGGAACAATGAGCAGTTCTTC
V: TRBV5-1
D: NA
J: TRBJ2-1
size: NA

CDR3: CAISEWETQYF
DNA: TGTGCCATCAGTGAGTGGGAGACCCAGTACTTC
V: TRBV10-3
D: NA
J: TRBJ2-5
size: NA

CDR3: CASSTTTLARETQYF
DNA: TGTGCCAGTAGTACCACGACACTAGCCCGAGAGACCCAGTACTTC
V: TRBV19
D: NA
J: TRBJ2-5
size: NA

CDR3: CASSDWTSGRPTITDTQYF
DNA: TGTGCCAGCAGCGACTGGACTAGCGGGAGGCCTACAATCACAGATACGCAGTATTTT
V: TRBV7-2
D: TRBD2
J: TRBJ2-3
size: NA

CDR3: CASSQGADYGYTF
DNA: TGTGCCAGCAGCCAAGGCGCGGACTATGGCTACACCTTC
V: TRBV4-2
D: NA
J: TRBJ1-2
size: NA

CDR3: CASSSPTGRGYTF
DNA: TGTGCCAGCAGTTCCCCGACAGGCCGGGGCTACACCTTC
V: TRBV27
D: NA
J: TRBJ1-2
size: NA